Given below is one TCR beta chain in context. What it recognizes is unknown. This sample stems from a study of cytomegalovirus exposure and HLA in healthy donors. The V end lost 2 bases, the J end lost 5 bases, and 12 bases lay between the germline ends. CDR1 and CDR2 (germline): MDHEN, SYDVKM. This CDR3 region has 14 residues. Findings and limits, study-wide: Confirmation was obtained in vitro that a few CMV-associated chains are specific for CMV antigens.

Sequencing was performed with immunoSEQ multiplex PCR; in TCRdb, only in-frame clones are kept and a portion is missing. This sample has around 160,000 clones, with roughly 89% found just once. This TCR derives from a young woman in good health and CMV-seropositive. The J gene is TRBJ1-2, the V gene TRBV28; maybe TRBD1 (6 bases). The sample consisted of PBMCs. The CDR3 DNA sequence: TGTGCCAGCAGTTTAGCAGGGGCAGGGTATGGCTACACCTTC. Protein product: CASSLAGAGYGYTF.